These 21 T cell receptor beta chains were all obtained from the same sample, sequenced in a study of monozygotic twins with inflammatory bowel disease. TCRdb re-called the 5' RACE reads and gives one entry per CDR3 protein, without DNA. The sample's table shows 95,000 to 110,000 distinct CDR3 sequences. Sample: blood. The source of these receptors is a human donor with ulcerative colitis or Crohn's disease, or a healthy co-twin of an affected twin (not recorded which).

The chain recombines TRBV5-1 with TRBJ2-1; TCRdb proposes TRBD2, but this gene call is untestable without DNA. Germline-derived CDR1 and CDR2 are SGHRS and YFSETQ. CDR3 length: 15 residues. This CDR3 reads CASSLLAASYNEQFF.

V gene TRBV20-1 combines with J gene TRBJ2-7. From germline, CDR1 is DFQATT and CDR2 SNEGSKA (reference sequence). This CDR3 spans 11 amino acids. The CDR3 is CSARNGYEQYF.

This chain connects TRBV7-2 to TRBJ2-3. Germline V gene sequence: CDR1 SGHTA, CDR2 FQGNSA. The CDR3 is made up of 13 amino acids. The CDR3: CASSATRGDTQYF. Based on the CDR3 plus reference TRBV7-2 and TRBJ2-3, the full variable domain is GAGVSQSPSNKVTEKGKDVELRCDPISGHTALYWYRQSLGQGLEFLIYFQGNSAPDKSGLPSDRFSAERTGGSVSTLTIQRTQQEDSAVYLCASSATRGDTQYFGPGTRLTVL.

The gene calls are TRBV20-1 and TRBJ2-3; TCRdb selects TRBD1, and the lack of DNA leaves this call unchecked. The CDR3 spans 14 residues. CDR1 is DFQATT, CDR2 SNEGSKA, per germline (reference sequence). The chain's CDR3 is CSARDRERTDTQYF.

This chain links TRBV12-3 or TRBV12-4 with TRBJ2-7. The CDR3 is 15 residues long. This CDR3 reads CASSFYAGRTSEQYF.

This chain joins TRBV28 and TRBJ2-5. CDR3 length equals 14 residues. Per the germline V gene, CDR1 is MDHEN and CDR2 is SYDVKM. The chain's CDR3 is CASSGWRYQETQYF.

The chain has TRBV12-3 or TRBV12-4 and TRBJ2-7; lacking DNA, the TRBD1 call made by TCRdb goes unchecked. This CDR3 is 14 amino acids long. CDR3 loop: CASSRTGGQWEQYF.

The V gene is TRBV7-9, the J gene TRBJ2-2; the TCRdb call, TRBD1, lacks DNA for checking. The CDR3 covers 16 residues. Per germline, CDR1 SEHNR and CDR2 FQNEAQ (reference sequence). The CDR3 is CASSVRTGGASGELFF.

The gene calls are TRBV10-3 and TRBJ1-6; TCRdb gives TRBD1 as the D gene, but with no DNA this cannot be confirmed. This CDR3 is 16 amino acids long. Germline V gene sequence: CDR1 ENHRY, CDR2 SYGVKD. CDR3 in amino acids: CAISERPDRAKAPLHF.

The V call is TRBV4-3, the J call TRBJ2-2; the D gene TCRdb calls, TRBD1, cannot be checked with no DNA. CDR1 and CDR2 (germline): LGHNA, YSLEER. This CDR3 is 16 amino acids long. CDR3 amino acids: CASSQTYQARDGELFF.

This chain uses TRBV7-9 with TRBJ2-7; TCRdb designates TRBD1, a call that cannot be tested without DNA. Germline assignment: CDR1 SEHNR and CDR2 FQNEAQ (reference sequence). The CDR3 is made up of 13 amino acids. CDR3 loop: CASSRTGSYEQYF.

The chain employs TRBV3-1 and TRBJ2-4; TCRdb names TRBD2, which stays unverified in the absence of DNA. The CDR3 length is 18 residues. Germline CDR1 LGHDT, CDR2 YNNKEL (reference sequence). CDR3 region: CASSPRRSGRALKNIQYF.

This chain joins TRBV6-1 and TRBJ2-4; TCRdb designates TRBD1, a call that cannot be tested without DNA. This CDR3 is built from 15 residues. From germline, CDR1 is MNHNS and CDR2 SASEGT. The CDR3: CASRDRDKAKNIQYF.

This sequence joins TRBV3-1 and TRBJ2-7; the TCRdb call, TRBD1, lacks DNA for checking. CDR1 LGHDT and CDR2 YNNKEL come from the germline V gene (reference sequence). The CDR3 extends over 12 amino acids. The CDR3 protein is CASSQERGEQYF.

The chain recombines TRBV5-4 with TRBJ2-2; TCRdb lists TRBD2, though no DNA is available to test this call. The CDR3 loop spans 14 amino acids. Germline CDR1 is SGHNT and CDR2 is YYREEE (reference sequence). This CDR3 reads CASNPGARAGELFF.

The chain links TRBV7-2 to TRBJ2-6. This CDR3 spans 14 amino acids. Germline V gene sequence: CDR1 SGHTA, CDR2 FQGNSA. The CDR3 region is CASSPFGGANVLTF.

This chain connects TRBV4-3 to TRBJ1-3. This CDR3 spans 16 amino acids. The germline V gene has CDR1 LGHNA and CDR2 YSLEER. The CDR3 loop is CASSQETARVGNTLYF.

CDR3 in amino acids: CASSLEDRGNEKLFF. The J gene is TRBJ1-4, the V gene TRBV5-1; there is no DNA to check the TCRdb D call of TRBD1. This CDR3 spans 15 amino acids. CDR1 is SGHRS, CDR2 YFSETQ, per germline.

The CDR3 protein is CASSPPPGSYNEQFF. The chain links TRBV7-9 to TRBJ2-1; TCRdb designates TRBD1, a call that cannot be tested without DNA. The CDR3 extends over 15 amino acids. From germline, CDR1 is SEHNR and CDR2 FQNEAQ (reference sequence).

The V gene is TRBV19, the J gene TRBJ2-2. This CDR3 region has 15 residues. Germline assignment: CDR1 LNHDA and CDR2 SQIVND (reference sequence). The CDR3 spells CASTPGRTNTGELFF.

The V and J genes are TRBV7-2 and TRBJ2-3; the D call from TCRdb, TRBD2, cannot be confirmed without DNA. The length of the CDR3 is 14 residues. Per the germline V gene, CDR1 is SGHTA and CDR2 is FQGNSA. The CDR3 protein is CASSLWRDLDTQYF. Using reference TRBV7-2 and TRBJ2-3 for the parts outside the CDR3, the full variable domain is GAGVSQSPSNKVTEKGKDVELRCDPISGHTALYWYRQSLGQGLEFLIYFQGNSAPDKSGLPSDRFSAERTGGSVSTLTIQRTQQEDSAVYLCASSLWRDLDTQYFGPGTRLTVL.